What follows describes a single TCR beta chain. The sample originates from a study of blood T cell repertoires in COVID-19. For the study at large: Samples of COVID-19 (acute and convalescent) were obtained from the United States, Italy and Spain. T cells, B-cell-depleted T cells, or PBMCs provided the cDNA or gDNA that served as material.

V trimming: 3 bases; J trimming: 3 bases; junction bases outside the gene matches: 5. The CDR3 consists of 14 residues. CDR1 and CDR2 (germline): SGHNT, YYREEE (reference sequence). Sequencing used immunoSEQ multiplex PCR; TCRdb keeps in-frame clones, though not all of them. This sample has about 86,000 clones, with around four fifths found just once. The V call is TRBV5-4, the J call TRBJ1-2, with 7 positions matching TRBD1. This receptor was identified in a woman older than 75 with active or convalescent COVID-19. Sequenced input: peripheral blood. The CDR3 sequence: CASSSGQRDYGYTF. CDR3 DNA sequence: TGTGCCAGCAGCTCGGGACAGAGAGACTATGGCTACACCTTC.